This T cell receptor (beta chain) comes out of a study of shared clonotypes between healthy human individuals. The CDR3 is 17 amino acids. Germline CDR1 is MDHEN and CDR2 is SYDVKM. The V end was cut by 1 base, the J end by 5 bases, with 20 bases between. Terminally differentiated effector memory CD45RA+ cells were excluded by CCR7 positive selection of CD45RO-negative cells. This table comes from immunoSEQ multiplex PCR, and its TCRdb copy is limited to in-frame clones, with some not included. The sample includes about 2.1 million clones, 90% to 95% of them seen just once. Study-wide findings and caveats: Sequencing of the sorted subsets was shown by rarefaction to be incomplete despite large depth.

With respect to this clone: Its antigen is as yet unknown.

Sequenced: naive CD8+ T cells from PBMCs. The chain carries TRBV28 and TRBJ1-2, with a weak D call TRBD1 (6 bases). The TCR was taken from a young man in good health. Some clones in this sample may be carry-over from other donors' samples. CDR3 sequence: CASSLLGQSVGTYGYTF. The CDR3 bases are TGTGCCAGCAGTTTATTAGGACAGAGCGTGGGAACGTATGGCTACACCTTC.